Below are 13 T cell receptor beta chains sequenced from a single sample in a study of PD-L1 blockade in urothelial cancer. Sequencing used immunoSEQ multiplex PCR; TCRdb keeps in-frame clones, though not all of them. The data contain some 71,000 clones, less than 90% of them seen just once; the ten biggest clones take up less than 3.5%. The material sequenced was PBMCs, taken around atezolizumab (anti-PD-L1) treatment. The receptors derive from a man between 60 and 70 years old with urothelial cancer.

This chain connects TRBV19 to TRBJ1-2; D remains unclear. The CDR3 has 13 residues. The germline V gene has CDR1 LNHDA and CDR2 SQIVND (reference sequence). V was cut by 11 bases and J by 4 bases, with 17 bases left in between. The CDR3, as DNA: TGTGCCTGCCGATCTGGCACCCGCTATGGCTACACCTTC. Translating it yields CACRSGTRYGYTF.

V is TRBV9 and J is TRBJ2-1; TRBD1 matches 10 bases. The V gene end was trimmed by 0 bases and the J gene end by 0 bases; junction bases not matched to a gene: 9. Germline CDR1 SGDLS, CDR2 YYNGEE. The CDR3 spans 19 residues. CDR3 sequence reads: CASSVEGQGYVSSYNEQFF. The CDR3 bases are TGTGCCAGCAGCGTAGAGGGACAGGGGTACGTAAGCTCCTACAATGAGCAGTTCTTC.

The CDR3 coding sequence is TGCGCCAGCAGCTTGGCTTCGGGCGGGAGGGATACGCAGTATTTT. Translating it yields CASSLASGGRDTQYF. The chain combines TRBV5-1 with TRBJ2-3; TRBD2 matches at 8 bases. V lost 0 bases and J lost 6; bases outside the gene matches: 6. This CDR3 contains 15 residues. Germline-derived CDR1 and CDR2 are SGHRS and YFSETQ.

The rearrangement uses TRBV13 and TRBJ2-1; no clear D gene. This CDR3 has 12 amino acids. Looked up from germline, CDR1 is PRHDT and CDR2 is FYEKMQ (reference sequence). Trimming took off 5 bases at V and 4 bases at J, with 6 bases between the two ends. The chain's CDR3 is CASSRQYNEQFF. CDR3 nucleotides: TGTGCCAGCAGCCGACAATACAATGAGCAGTTCTTC.

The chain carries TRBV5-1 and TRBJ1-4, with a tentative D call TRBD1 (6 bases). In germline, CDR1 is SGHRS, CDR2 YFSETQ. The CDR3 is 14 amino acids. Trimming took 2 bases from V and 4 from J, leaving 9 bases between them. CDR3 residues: CASSFEGGNEKLFF. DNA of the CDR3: TGCGCCAGCAGCTTCGAAGGGGGTAATGAAAAACTGTTTTTT.

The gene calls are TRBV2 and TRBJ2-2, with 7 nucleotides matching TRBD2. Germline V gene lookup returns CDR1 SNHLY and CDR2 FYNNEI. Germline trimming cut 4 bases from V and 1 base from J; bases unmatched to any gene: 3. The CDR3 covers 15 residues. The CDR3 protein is CASSATGGNTGELFF. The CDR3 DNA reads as TGTGCCAGCAGTGCTACGGGGGGGAACACCGGGGAGCTGTTTTTT.

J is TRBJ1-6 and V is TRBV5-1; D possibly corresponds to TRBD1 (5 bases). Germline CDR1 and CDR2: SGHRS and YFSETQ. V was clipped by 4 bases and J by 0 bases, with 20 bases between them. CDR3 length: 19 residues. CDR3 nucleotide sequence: TGCGCCAGCAGCCGTTCGGGAGGAGAGGGGAGCTCCTATAATTCACCCCTCCACTTT. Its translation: CASSRSGGEGSSYNSPLHF. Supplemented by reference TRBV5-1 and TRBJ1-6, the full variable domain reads KAGVTQTPRYLIKTRGQQVTLSCSPISGHRSVSWYQQTPGQGLQFLFEYFSETQRNKGNFPGRFSGRQFSNSRSEMNVSTLELGDSALYLCASSRSGGEGSSYNSPLHFGNGTRLTVT.

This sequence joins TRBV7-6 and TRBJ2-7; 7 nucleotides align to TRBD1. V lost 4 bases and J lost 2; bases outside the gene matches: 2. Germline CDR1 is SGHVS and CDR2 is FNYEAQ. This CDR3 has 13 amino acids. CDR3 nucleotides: TGTGCCAGCAGCTGGGGACAGACCTACGAGCAGTACTTC. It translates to CASSWGQTYEQYF.

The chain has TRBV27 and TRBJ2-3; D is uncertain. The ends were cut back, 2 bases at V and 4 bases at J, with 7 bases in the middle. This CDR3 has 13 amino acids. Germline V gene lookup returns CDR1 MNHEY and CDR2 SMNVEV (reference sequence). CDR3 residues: CASSLNSADTQYF. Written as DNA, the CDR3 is TGTGCCAGCAGTTTAAATTCGGCAGATACGCAGTATTTT.

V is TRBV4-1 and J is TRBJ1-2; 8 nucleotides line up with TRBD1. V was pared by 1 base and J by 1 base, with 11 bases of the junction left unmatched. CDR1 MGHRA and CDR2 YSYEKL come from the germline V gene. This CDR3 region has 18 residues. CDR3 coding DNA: TGCGCCAGCAGCCAAGTACAGGGGGTAAAAGCCCGTAACTATGGCTACACCTTC. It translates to CASSQVQGVKARNYGYTF.

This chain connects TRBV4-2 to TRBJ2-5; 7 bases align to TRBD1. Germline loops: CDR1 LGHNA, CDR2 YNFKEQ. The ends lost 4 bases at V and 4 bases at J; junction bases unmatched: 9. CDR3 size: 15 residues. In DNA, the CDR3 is TGTGCCAGCAGCCGATCCACAGGGGAAGCAGAGACCCAGTACTTC. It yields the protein CASSRSTGEAETQYF.

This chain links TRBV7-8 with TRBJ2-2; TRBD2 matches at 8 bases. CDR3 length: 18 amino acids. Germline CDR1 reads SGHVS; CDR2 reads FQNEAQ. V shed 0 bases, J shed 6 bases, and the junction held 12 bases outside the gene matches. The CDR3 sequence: CASSLAGAGETIAGELFF. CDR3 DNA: TGTGCCAGCAGCTTAGCGGGAGCGGGAGAAACAATCGCCGGGGAGCTGTTTTTT.

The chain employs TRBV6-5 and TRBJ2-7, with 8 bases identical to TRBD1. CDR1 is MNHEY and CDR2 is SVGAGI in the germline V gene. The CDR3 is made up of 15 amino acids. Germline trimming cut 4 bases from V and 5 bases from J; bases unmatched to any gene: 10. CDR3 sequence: CASSWERTGSHEQYF. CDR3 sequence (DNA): TGTGCCAGCAGTTGGGAGAGGACAGGGTCCCACGAGCAGTACTTC.